Listed below are T cell receptor beta chains from one sample, sequenced in a study of OX40 agonist ivuxolimab in advanced cancers. Data came from immunoSEQ multiplex PCR; TCRdb stores just in-frame clones and leaves some out. Of tens of thousands of clones in the sample, approximately 81% were seen once. Sequencing used CD4+ or CD8+ T cells sorted from blood, obtained in a trial of the OX40 agonist ivuxolimab. These receptors all come from an adult with an advanced solid tumor such as melanoma, head and neck, liver or kidney cancer. CDR3s include the opening cysteine and the closing phenylalanine or tryptophan. Each record gives: V gene, J gene, clone size, D gene, CDR3 DNA, CDR3 protein. D genes are given only for firm matches. Not all rows give a size; the values are once, few, many and, for expanded clones, a class.

V gene: TRBV28; J gene: TRBJ2-1; clone size: NA; D gene: NA; CDR3 DNA: TGTGCCAGCAGTTGGAATGAGCAGTTCTTC; CDR3 protein: CASSWNEQFF
V gene: TRBV27; J gene: TRBJ1-5; clone size: NA; D gene: NA; CDR3 DNA: TGTGCCAGTTACCGGGTCGCCCTGAAGGGACAGCCCCAGCATTTT; CDR3 protein: CASYRVALKGQPQHF
V gene: TRBV7-9; J gene: TRBJ2-1; clone size: NA; D gene: NA; CDR3 DNA: TGTGCCAGCAGCTTAATGGGGAATGAGCAGTTCTTC; CDR3 protein: CASSLMGNEQFF
V gene: TRBV6-1; J gene: TRBJ2-5; clone size: NA; D gene: TRBD1; CDR3 DNA: TGTGCCAGCAGTGAGGACAGGGTAGAGACCCAGTACTTC; CDR3 protein: CASSEDRVETQYF
V gene: TRBV7-3; J gene: TRBJ1-3; clone size: NA; D gene: TRBD1; CDR3 DNA: TGTGCCAGCAGCTTGACAGGGGGCTTTGGAAACACCATATATTTT; CDR3 protein: CASSLTGGFGNTIYF
V gene: TRBV5-6; J gene: TRBJ2-1; clone size: NA; D gene: TRBD1; CDR3 DNA: TGTGCCAGCAGCACATTCCCCGGGGACAGGGTATACGATGAGCAGTTCTTC; CDR3 protein: CASSTFPGDRVYDEQFF
V gene: TRBV15; J gene: TRBJ1-2; clone size: few; D gene: NA; CDR3 DNA: TGTGCCACCAGCCGGGGGGGGCAGGCGGACTATGGCTACACCTTC; CDR3 protein: CATSRGGQADYGYTF
V gene: TRBV30; J gene: TRBJ2-1; clone size: NA; D gene: NA; CDR3 DNA: TGTGCCTGGAGGGCCCCACCAAGGAGTGAGCAGTTCTTC; CDR3 protein: CAWRAPPRSEQFF
V gene: TRBV7-9; J gene: TRBJ2-2; clone size: NA; D gene: NA; CDR3 DNA: TGTGCCAGCAGCTTAGACGGGGGCACCGGGGAGCTGTTTTTT; CDR3 protein: CASSLDGGTGELFF
V gene: TRBV7-2; J gene: TRBJ1-3; clone size: NA; D gene: NA; CDR3 DNA: TGTGCCAGCAGCTTGACAAACAATGCTGGAAACACCATATATTTT; CDR3 protein: CASSLTNNAGNTIYF
V gene: TRBV7-9; J gene: TRBJ2-1; clone size: NA; D gene: TRBD2; CDR3 DNA: TGTGCCAGCACCACGACATACGGGGGGACCTACAATGAGCAGTTCTTC; CDR3 protein: CASTTTYGGTYNEQFF
V gene: TRBV7-2; J gene: TRBJ2-3; clone size: NA; D gene: NA; CDR3 DNA: TGTGCCAGCAGCGTCAAGGCAGGGGCGGACACAGATACGCAGTATTTT; CDR3 protein: CASSVKAGADTDTQYF
V gene: TRBV7-9; J gene: TRBJ1-2; clone size: NA; D gene: NA; CDR3 DNA: TGTGCCAGCAGCTTCTTGCCCTATGGCTACACCTTC; CDR3 protein: CASSFLPYGYTF
V gene: TRBV7-2; J gene: TRBJ1-5; clone size: NA; D gene: NA; CDR3 DNA: TGTGCCAGCAGCTTATGGGCAGGGCAGCCCCAGCATTTT; CDR3 protein: CASSLWAGQPQHF
V gene: TRBV2; J gene: TRBJ1-3; clone size: NA; D gene: NA; CDR3 DNA: TGTGCCAGCAGGGGCGACTCTGGAAACACCATATATTTT; CDR3 protein: CASRGDSGNTIYF
V gene: TRBV7-2; J gene: TRBJ2-7; clone size: NA; D gene: TRBD1; CDR3 DNA: TGTGCCAGCAGCTTTGGAACAGGGGGGATCTACGAGCAGTACTTC; CDR3 protein: CASSFGTGGIYEQYF
V gene: TRBV25-1; J gene: TRBJ2-5; clone size: NA; D gene: TRBD2; CDR3 DNA: TGTGCCAGCAATCTAGCGGGAGGTGAGACCCAGTACTTC; CDR3 protein: CASNLAGGETQYF
V gene: TRBV5-1; J gene: TRBJ2-5; clone size: NA; D gene: NA; CDR3 DNA: TGCGCCAGCAGCTTGGCCGAAGAGACCCAGTACTTC; CDR3 protein: CASSLAEETQYF
V gene: TRBV4-1; J gene: TRBJ2-7; clone size: NA; D gene: TRBD1; CDR3 DNA: TGCGCCAGCAGCCGAAAACAGACAGGGGACCTACCCTACGAGCAGTACTTC; CDR3 protein: CASSRKQTGDLPYEQYF
V gene: TRBV30; J gene: TRBJ2-5; clone size: NA; D gene: NA; CDR3 DNA: TGTGCCTGCATCGATCAGAAGGGCGAGACCCAGTACTTC; CDR3 protein: CACIDQKGETQYF
V gene: TRBV7-3; J gene: TRBJ2-3; clone size: NA; D gene: TRBD2; CDR3 DNA: TGTGCCAGCAGCTCCGGACTAGCGGGAGTAGATACGCAGTATTTT; CDR3 protein: CASSSGLAGVDTQYF
V gene: TRBV7-3; J gene: TRBJ2-1; clone size: NA; D gene: TRBD2; CDR3 DNA: TGTGCCAGCAGCCTCCAAGCGGGAGTCTACAATGAGCAGTTCTTC; CDR3 protein: CASSLQAGVYNEQFF
V gene: TRBV5-1; J gene: TRBJ1-1; clone size: NA; D gene: NA; CDR3 DNA: TGCGCCAGCAGCTTGGCGGGATTGGATGAAGCTTTCTTT; CDR3 protein: CASSLAGLDEAFF
V gene: TRBV2; J gene: TRBJ1-2; clone size: few; D gene: NA; CDR3 DNA: TGTGCCAGCAGTACCCTCTATGGCTACACCTTC; CDR3 protein: CASSTLYGYTF
V gene: TRBV6-9; J gene: TRBJ2-1; clone size: NA; D gene: NA; CDR3 DNA: TGTGCCAGCAGTTACGTCTCTGAGCAGTTCTTC; CDR3 protein: CASSYVSEQFF
V gene: TRBV21-1; J gene: TRBJ1-3; clone size: NA; D gene: NA; CDR3 DNA: TGTGCCAGCAGCATCTTACAGGTCATCTTCGGAAACACCATATATTTT; CDR3 protein: CASSILQVIFGNTIYF
V gene: TRBV9; J gene: TRBJ1-3; clone size: NA; D gene: TRBD1; CDR3 DNA: TGTGCCAGCAGCGTCGACACCGGGACAGGAGGAAACACCATATATTTT; CDR3 protein: CASSVDTGTGGNTIYF
V gene: TRBV12-5; J gene: TRBJ1-5; clone size: once; D gene: NA; CDR3 DNA: TGTGCTAGTGGTTCCCTCGGCCTCGATATATTGCCCCAGCATTTT; CDR3 protein: CASGSLGLDILPQHF
V gene: TRBV25-1; J gene: TRBJ2-1; clone size: NA; D gene: TRBD1; CDR3 DNA: TGTGCCAGCAAACAGGGGGAGAGCAATGAGCAGTTCTTC; CDR3 protein: CASKQGESNEQFF
V gene: TRBV29-1; J gene: TRBJ1-2; clone size: medium-sized; D gene: NA; CDR3 DNA: TGCAGCGTTGAAGAGGGCAGGAACTATGGCTACACCTTC; CDR3 protein: CSVEEGRNYGYTF
V gene: TRBV11-1; J gene: TRBJ2-1; clone size: NA; D gene: NA; CDR3 DNA: TGTGCCAGCAGCCAAGACAGGACAACCTACAATGAGCAGTTCTTC; CDR3 protein: CASSQDRTTYNEQFF
V gene: TRBV27; J gene: TRBJ1-1; clone size: few; D gene: NA; CDR3 DNA: TGTGCCAGCAGTTCTTCCGGGACACGGAACACTGAAGCTTTCTTT; CDR3 protein: CASSSSGTRNTEAFF
V gene: TRBV7-9; J gene: TRBJ2-7; clone size: NA; D gene: TRBD1; CDR3 DNA: TGTGCCAGCAGCAAAGGGCAGGGGGCCTACGAGCAGTACTTC; CDR3 protein: CASSKGQGAYEQYF
V gene: TRBV4-3; J gene: TRBJ1-1; clone size: NA; D gene: NA; CDR3 DNA: TGCGCCAGCAGCCACTATTCTACAGGGAACACTGAAGCTTTCTTT; CDR3 protein: CASSHYSTGNTEAFF
V gene: TRBV10-3; J gene: TRBJ1-2; clone size: NA; D gene: NA; CDR3 DNA: TGTGCCATCAGTGAGGGCGGGACAAACTACTATGGCTACACCTTC; CDR3 protein: CAISEGGTNYYGYTF
V gene: TRBV19; J gene: TRBJ1-3; clone size: NA; D gene: NA; CDR3 DNA: TGTGCCAGTAGTATCGAGGGCAGAACATCCTCTGGAAACACCATATATTTT; CDR3 protein: CASSIEGRTSSGNTIYF
V gene: TRBV7-9; J gene: TRBJ2-1; clone size: NA; D gene: TRBD2; CDR3 DNA: TGTGCCAGCAGCGGGACTAGCGGGAGCGGCTGGTCGTCCTACAATGAGCAGTTCTTC; CDR3 protein: CASSGTSGSGWSSYNEQFF
V gene: TRBV19; J gene: TRBJ2-3; clone size: NA; D gene: TRBD1; CDR3 DNA: TGTGCCAGTAGTACCCAGGGGGCGCCCCCAGATACGCAGTATTTT; CDR3 protein: CASSTQGAPPDTQYF
V gene: TRBV4-1; J gene: TRBJ2-1; clone size: NA; D gene: NA; CDR3 DNA: TGCGCCAGCAGCCTAATTAACTCCTACAATGAGCAGTTCTTC; CDR3 protein: CASSLINSYNEQFF
V gene: TRBV5-1; J gene: TRBJ2-1; clone size: NA; D gene: TRBD2; CDR3 DNA: TGCGCCAGCAGCTTAGCGGGAGGGCCGATTGATGAGCAGTTCTTC; CDR3 protein: CASSLAGGPIDEQFF
V gene: TRBV18; J gene: TRBJ2-2; clone size: few; D gene: NA; CDR3 DNA: TGTGCCAGCTCACCAGGACCCGGTTACACCGGGGAGCTGTTTTTT; CDR3 protein: CASSPGPGYTGELFF
V gene: TRBV18; J gene: TRBJ1-2; clone size: NA; D gene: NA; CDR3 DNA: TGTGCCAGCTCACCTCCAGAGGGCGACTATGGCTACACCTTC; CDR3 protein: CASSPPEGDYGYTF
V gene: TRBV15; J gene: TRBJ2-5; clone size: NA; D gene: TRBD1; CDR3 DNA: TGTGCCACCAGCGACCGGGACAGGGGCGGGGAGACCCAGTACTTC; CDR3 protein: CATSDRDRGGETQYF
V gene: TRBV2; J gene: TRBJ2-5; clone size: NA; D gene: NA; CDR3 DNA: TGTGCCAGCAGGGGGGGGGCATTCCAAGAGACCCAGTACTTC; CDR3 protein: CASRGGAFQETQYF
V gene: TRBV5-1; J gene: TRBJ2-5; clone size: NA; D gene: TRBD1; CDR3 DNA: TGCGCCAGCAGCTTGTGGACAGGGGGCGATGAGCAGTACTTC; CDR3 protein: CASSLWTGGDEQYF
V gene: TRBV4-1; J gene: TRBJ2-5; clone size: few; D gene: TRBD2; CDR3 DNA: TGCGCCAGCAGCCAAGATGGGACTAGCTCGGAGGAGACCCAGTACTTC; CDR3 protein: CASSQDGTSSEETQYF
V gene: TRBV9; J gene: TRBJ2-7; clone size: NA; D gene: TRBD1; CDR3 DNA: TGTGCCAGCAGCCCTCAATCAGGGGGACACGAGCAGTACTTC; CDR3 protein: CASSPQSGGHEQYF
V gene: TRBV19; J gene: TRBJ1-3; clone size: few; D gene: TRBD1; CDR3 DNA: TGTGCCAGTGGCCCACCTACCGGGACAGCCCGAAACACCATATATTTT; CDR3 protein: CASGPPTGTARNTIYF
V gene: TRBV5-1; J gene: TRBJ2-3; clone size: once; D gene: TRBD2; CDR3 DNA: TGCGCCAGCAGCTTGGGTCCTAGCTCGGGAGGCTTCGCTACGCAGTATTTT; CDR3 protein: CASSLGPSSGGFATQYF
V gene: TRBV7-3; J gene: TRBJ2-2; clone size: NA; D gene: NA; CDR3 DNA: TGTGCCAGCAGCCCTGGGCCCTACAGGACCGGGGAGCTGTTTTTT; CDR3 protein: CASSPGPYRTGELFF
V gene: TRBV18; J gene: TRBJ1-2; clone size: NA; D gene: TRBD1; CDR3 DNA: TGTGCCAGCTCATGGGACAGGGATGGCTACACCTTC; CDR3 protein: CASSWDRDGYTF
V gene: TRBV7-2; J gene: TRBJ1-2; clone size: NA; D gene: NA; CDR3 DNA: TGTGCCAGCAGTCCACAAACCGGGACGGTGACCAACTATGGCTACACCTTC; CDR3 protein: CASSPQTGTVTNYGYTF
V gene: TRBV6-1; J gene: TRBJ2-7; clone size: NA; D gene: TRBD2; CDR3 DNA: TGTGCCAGCAGTGAAGCGCCGGGAGGCACTTGGAACGAGCAGTACTTC; CDR3 protein: CASSEAPGGTWNEQYF